This TCR beta chain was observed in a study of OX40 agonist ivuxolimab in advanced cancers. TCRdb's table, derived via immunoSEQ multiplex PCR, lists solely in-frame clones and lacks some. The data contain 70,000 to 90,000 clones, roughly 80% of them singletons. Per the germline V gene, CDR1 is KGHSH and CDR2 is LQKENI. With 7 bases clipped from V and 7 bases from J, the junction kept 12 bases outside the gene matches. The CDR3 has 16 amino acids. This clonotype was sampled from an adult with an advanced solid tumor such as melanoma, head and neck, liver or kidney cancer. The source material was CD4+ or CD8+ T cells sorted from blood, sampled in a trial of the OX40 agonist ivuxolimab. This sequence joins TRBV18 and TRBJ2-1; 11 nucleotides agree with TRBD2. The DNA for the CDR3 is TGTGCCAGCTGGCGGACTAGCGGGCCCTTTGTAAATGAGCAGTTCTTC. Translated, it gives CASWRTSGPFVNEQFF. Based on the CDR3 plus reference TRBV18 and TRBJ2-1, the full variable domain is NAGVMQNPRHLVRRRGQEARLRCSPMKGHSHVYWYRQLPEEGLKFMVYLQKENIIDESGMPKERFSAEFPKEGPSILRIQQVVRGDSAAYFCASWRTSGPFVNEQFFGPGTRLTVL.